This T cell receptor (beta chain) was identified during a study of glioma-infiltrating T cells. The CDR3 contains 14 residues. In germline, CDR1 is SNHLY, CDR2 FYNNEI. Trimming took off 2 bases at V and 4 bases at J, with 8 bases between the two ends. TCR alpha and beta CDR3 regions were amplified from RNA using iRepertoire nested multiplex PCR. Tissue mRNA or PBMC total RNA, roughly 90-400 ng, went into one-step reverse transcription and amplification. One entry per CDR3 protein results from TCRdb running MiXCR on the multiplex PCR reads. Altogether approximately 190,000 distinct CDR3 sequences are present, approximately 30% being singletons, with the ten largest covering roughly 21%. The study's findings and limits: Non-neoplastic patients had below-expected tissue-blood divergence, while all gliomas exceeded expectation.

About this clonotype: The antigen is not known.

This chain joins TRBV2 and TRBJ2-2; no firm D call. What was sequenced was glioma tissue, nonneoplastic brain tissue, or PBMCs (not recorded which). The receptor's source is a human donor with low-grade glioma or glioblastoma, undergoing nonglioma brain surgery, or in good health (not recorded which). The CDR3 here is CASSEQRATGELFF. As DNA, the CDR3 is TGTGCCAGCAGTGAACAGAGAGCCACCGGGGAGCTGTTTTTT.